The TCR beta chain under discussion was sequenced for a study of blood T cell repertoires in COVID-19. Study-level information: COVID-19 samples from acute and convalescent phases originated in the United States, Italy and Spain. In each case, the material was cDNA or gDNA derived from T cells, B-cell-depleted T cells, or PBMCs.

Trimming left V 3 bases short and J 3 bases short, with 8 bases between. There are 14 residues in the CDR3. Germline values: CDR1 KGHDR, CDR2 SFDVKD. Study processing details: Nucleated cell number was recorded as an estimate derived from reference gene primer amplification. Profiled with immunoSEQ multiplex PCR; TCRdb holds only in-frame clones, not every one. Clonal size and the V and J genes are those of that table, whereas D and trimming came from the DNA. Here the sample spans 35,000 to 55,000 clones, roughly nine tenths being singletons. This sequence was found in a human donor in a cohort sampled during active COVID-19. The chain is built from TRBV24-1 and TRBJ2-1; TRBD1 is a possible D gene (5 bases). The source material was peripheral blood. The CDR3 DNA reads TGTGCCACCAGTGATCCAACAGGCTACAATGAGCAGTTCTTC. This encodes CATSDPTGYNEQFF.